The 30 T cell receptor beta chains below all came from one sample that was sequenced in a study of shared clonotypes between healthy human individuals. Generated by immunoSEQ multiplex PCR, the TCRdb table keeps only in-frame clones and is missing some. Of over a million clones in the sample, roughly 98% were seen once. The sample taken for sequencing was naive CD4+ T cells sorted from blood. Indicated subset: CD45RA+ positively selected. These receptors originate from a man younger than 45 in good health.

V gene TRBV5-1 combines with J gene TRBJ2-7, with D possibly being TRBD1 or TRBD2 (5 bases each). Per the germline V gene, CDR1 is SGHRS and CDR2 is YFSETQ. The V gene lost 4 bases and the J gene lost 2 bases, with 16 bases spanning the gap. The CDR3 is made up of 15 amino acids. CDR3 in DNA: TGCGCCAGCAGCCTAACCGGGACCCAGACCTACGAGCAGTACTTC. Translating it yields CASSLTGTQTYEQYF.

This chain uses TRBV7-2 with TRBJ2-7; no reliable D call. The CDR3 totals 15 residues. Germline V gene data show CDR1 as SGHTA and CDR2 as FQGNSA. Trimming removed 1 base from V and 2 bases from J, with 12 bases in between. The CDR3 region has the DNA TGTGCCAGCAGCTTAGTCTCTACAGAAGCCTACGAGCAGTACTTC. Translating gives CASSLVSTEAYEQYF.

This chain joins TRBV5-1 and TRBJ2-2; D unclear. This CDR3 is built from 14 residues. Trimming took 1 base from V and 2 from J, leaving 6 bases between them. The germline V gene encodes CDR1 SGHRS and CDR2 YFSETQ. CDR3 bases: TGCGCCAGCAGCTTGAAGTTAAACACCGGGGAGCTGTTTTTT. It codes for CASSLKLNTGELFF.

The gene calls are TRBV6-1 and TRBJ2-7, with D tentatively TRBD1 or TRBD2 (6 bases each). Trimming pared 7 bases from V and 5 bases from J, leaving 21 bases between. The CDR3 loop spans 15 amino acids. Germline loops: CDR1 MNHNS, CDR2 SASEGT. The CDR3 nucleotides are TGTGCCAGCAAGGGGGGTTTAATAGTGGGTCACGAGCAGTACTTC. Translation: CASKGGLIVGHEQYF.

Here the CDR3 reads CASSLAGGPGELFF. The DNA of the CDR3 is TGTGCCAGCAGCTTAGCGGGAGGGCCCGGGGAGCTGTTTTTT. The rearrangement links TRBV27 to TRBJ2-2; TRBD2 matches at 11 bases. V gave up 6 bases and J gave up 6 bases; unmatched junction bases: 3. The CDR3 is made up of 14 amino acids. Germline V lookup: CDR1 MNHEY, CDR2 SMNVEV (reference sequence).

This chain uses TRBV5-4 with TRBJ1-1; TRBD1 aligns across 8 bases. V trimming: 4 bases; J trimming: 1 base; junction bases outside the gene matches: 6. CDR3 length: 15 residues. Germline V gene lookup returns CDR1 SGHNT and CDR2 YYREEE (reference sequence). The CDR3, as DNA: TGTGCCAGCAGCCAGTGGACAGGGCCGAACACTGAAGCTTTCTTT. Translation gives CASSQWTGPNTEAFF.

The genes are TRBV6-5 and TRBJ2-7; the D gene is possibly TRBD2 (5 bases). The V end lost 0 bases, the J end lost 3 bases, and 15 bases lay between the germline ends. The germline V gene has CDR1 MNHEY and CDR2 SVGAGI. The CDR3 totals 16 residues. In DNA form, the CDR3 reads TGTGCCAGCAGTTACTCTGGACTTGCGGATTTCTACGAGCAGTACTTC. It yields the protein CASSYSGLADFYEQYF.

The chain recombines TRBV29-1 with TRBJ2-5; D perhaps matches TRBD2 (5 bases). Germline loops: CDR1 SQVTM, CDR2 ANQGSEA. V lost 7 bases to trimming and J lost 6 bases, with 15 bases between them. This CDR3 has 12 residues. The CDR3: CSALASPKTQYF. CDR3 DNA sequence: TGCAGCGCCTTAGCGAGTCCGAAGACCCAGTACTTC.

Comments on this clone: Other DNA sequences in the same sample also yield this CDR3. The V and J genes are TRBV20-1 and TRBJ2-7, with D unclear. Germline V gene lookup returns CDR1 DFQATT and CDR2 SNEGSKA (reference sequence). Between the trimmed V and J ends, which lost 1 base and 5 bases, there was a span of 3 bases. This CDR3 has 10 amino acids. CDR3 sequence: CSARADEQYF. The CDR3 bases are TGCAGTGCTAGAGCCGACGAGCAGTACTTC.

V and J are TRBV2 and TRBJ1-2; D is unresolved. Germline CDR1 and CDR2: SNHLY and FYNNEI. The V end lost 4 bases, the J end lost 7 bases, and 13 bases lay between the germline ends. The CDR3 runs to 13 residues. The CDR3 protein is CASSAASTSGYTF. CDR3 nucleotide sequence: TGTGCCAGCAGTGCGGCTTCAACGAGTGGCTACACCTTC.

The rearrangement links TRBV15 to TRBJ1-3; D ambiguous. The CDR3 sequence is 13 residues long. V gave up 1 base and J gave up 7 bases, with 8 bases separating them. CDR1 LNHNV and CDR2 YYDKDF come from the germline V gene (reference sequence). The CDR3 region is CATSRVLENTIYF. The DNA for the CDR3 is TGTGCCACCAGCAGAGTTTTGGAGAACACCATATATTTT.

The CDR3 bases are TGCGCCAGCAGGGGAGGGGACACCGGGGAGCTGTTTTTT. Protein: CASRGGDTGELFF. The chain combines TRBV5-1 with TRBJ2-2; 7 bases align to TRBD2. Per the germline V gene, CDR1 is SGHRS and CDR2 is YFSETQ. Germline trimming cut 5 bases from V and 3 bases from J; bases unmatched to any gene: 1. CDR3 length: 13 amino acids. Full variable domain (outside the CDR3, taken from reference TRBV5-1 and TRBJ2-2): KAGVTQTPRYLIKTRGQQVTLSCSPISGHRSVSWYQQTPGQGLQFLFEYFSETQRNKGNFPGRFSGRQFSNSRSEMNVSTLELGDSALYLCASRGGDTGELFFGEGSRLTVL.

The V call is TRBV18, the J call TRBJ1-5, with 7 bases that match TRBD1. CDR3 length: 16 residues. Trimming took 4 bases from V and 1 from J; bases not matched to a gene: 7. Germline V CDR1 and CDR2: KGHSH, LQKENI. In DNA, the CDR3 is TGTGCCAGCTCACTACTGGGACAGTTAAGCAATCAGCCCCAGCATTTT. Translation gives CASSLLGQLSNQPQHF.

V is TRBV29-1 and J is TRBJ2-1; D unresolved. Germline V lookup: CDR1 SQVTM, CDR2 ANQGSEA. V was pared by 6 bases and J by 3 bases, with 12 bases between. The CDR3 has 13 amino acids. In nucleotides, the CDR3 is TGCAGCGTCCGACAAAGACTCTACAATGAGCAGTTCTTC. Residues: CSVRQRLYNEQFF.

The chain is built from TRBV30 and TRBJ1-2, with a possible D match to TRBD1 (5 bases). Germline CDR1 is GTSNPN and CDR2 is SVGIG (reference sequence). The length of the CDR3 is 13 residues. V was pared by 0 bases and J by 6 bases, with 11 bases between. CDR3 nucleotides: TGTGCCTGGAGTGTACAGGACGGAGATGGCTACACCTTC. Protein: CAWSVQDGDGYTF.

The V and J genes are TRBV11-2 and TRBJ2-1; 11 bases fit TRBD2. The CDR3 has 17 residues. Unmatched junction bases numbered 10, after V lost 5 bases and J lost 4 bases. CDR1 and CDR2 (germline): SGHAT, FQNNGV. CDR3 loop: CASSKRLAGGHYNEQFF. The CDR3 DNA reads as TGTGCCAGCAGCAAGCGGCTAGCGGGAGGCCATTACAATGAGCAGTTCTTC.

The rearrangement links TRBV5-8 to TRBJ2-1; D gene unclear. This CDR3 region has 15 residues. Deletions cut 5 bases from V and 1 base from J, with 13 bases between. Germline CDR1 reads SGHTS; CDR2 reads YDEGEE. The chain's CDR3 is CASSSLGLSYNEQFF. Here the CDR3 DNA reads TGTGCCAGCAGTTCGCTTGGCCTTTCCTACAATGAGCAGTTCTTC.

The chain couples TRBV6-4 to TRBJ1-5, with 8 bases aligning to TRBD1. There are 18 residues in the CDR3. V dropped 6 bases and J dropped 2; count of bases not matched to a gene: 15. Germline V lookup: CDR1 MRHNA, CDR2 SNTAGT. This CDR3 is CASRTGTGNRNGNQPQHF. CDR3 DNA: TGTGCCAGCAGAACCGGGACAGGAAATCGGAATGGCAATCAGCCCCAGCATTTT.

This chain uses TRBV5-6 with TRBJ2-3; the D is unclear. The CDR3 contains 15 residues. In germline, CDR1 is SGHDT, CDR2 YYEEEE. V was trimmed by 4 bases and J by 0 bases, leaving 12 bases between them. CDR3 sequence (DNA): TGTGCCAGCAGCCAGGACGGACCTAGCACAGATACGCAGTATTTT. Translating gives CASSQDGPSTDTQYF.

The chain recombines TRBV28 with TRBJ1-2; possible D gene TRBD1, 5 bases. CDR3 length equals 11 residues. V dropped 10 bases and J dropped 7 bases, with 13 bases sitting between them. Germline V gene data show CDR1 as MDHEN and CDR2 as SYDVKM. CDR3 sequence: CANRGGSGYTF. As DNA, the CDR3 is TGTGCCAACCGGGGGGGATCTGGCTACACCTTC.

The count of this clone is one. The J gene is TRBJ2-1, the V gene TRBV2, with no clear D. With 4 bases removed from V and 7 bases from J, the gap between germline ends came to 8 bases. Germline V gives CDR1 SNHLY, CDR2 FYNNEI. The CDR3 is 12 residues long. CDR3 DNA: TGTGCCAGCAGTGGTGATGGGAATGAGCAGTTCTTC. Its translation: CASSGDGNEQFF.

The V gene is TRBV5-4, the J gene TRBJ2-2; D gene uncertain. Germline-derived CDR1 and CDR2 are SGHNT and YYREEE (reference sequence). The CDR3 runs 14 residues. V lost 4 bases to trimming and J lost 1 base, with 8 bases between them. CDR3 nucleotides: TGTGCCAGCAGCATGGACCTGAACACCGGGGAGCTGTTTTTT. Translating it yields CASSMDLNTGELFF.

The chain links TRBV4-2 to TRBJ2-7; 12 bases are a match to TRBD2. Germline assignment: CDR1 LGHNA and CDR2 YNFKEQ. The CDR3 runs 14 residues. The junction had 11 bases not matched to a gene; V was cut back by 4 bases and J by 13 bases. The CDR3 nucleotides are TGTGCCAGCAGCCCATCCCTGACTAGCGGGAGTCCCTACTTC. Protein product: CASSPSLTSGSPYF.

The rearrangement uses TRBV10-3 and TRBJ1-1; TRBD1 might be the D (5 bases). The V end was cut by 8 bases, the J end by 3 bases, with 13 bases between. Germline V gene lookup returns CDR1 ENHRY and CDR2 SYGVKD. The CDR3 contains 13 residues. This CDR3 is CAIGSGAYTEAFF. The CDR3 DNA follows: TGTGCCATCGGGAGTGGGGCCTACACTGAAGCTTTCTTT.

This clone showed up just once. Here the CDR3 reads CASSSTGGNEQFF. The DNA for the CDR3 is TGTGCCAGCAGCTCGACCGGGGGGAATGAGCAGTTCTTC. The rearrangement joins TRBV11-3 to TRBJ2-1, with 7 bases aligning to TRBD2. Germline V CDR1 and CDR2: SGHNT, YENEEA. The length of the CDR3 is 13 residues. The ends lost 4 bases at V and 7 bases at J; junction bases unmatched: 4. Drawing the rest from reference TRBV11-3 and TRBJ2-1, the complete variable domain is EAGVVQSPRYKIIEKKQPVAFWCNPISGHNTLYWYLQNLGQGPELLIRYENEEAVDDSQLPKDRFSAERLKGVDSTLKIQPAELGDSAVYLCASSSTGGNEQFFGPGTRLTVL.

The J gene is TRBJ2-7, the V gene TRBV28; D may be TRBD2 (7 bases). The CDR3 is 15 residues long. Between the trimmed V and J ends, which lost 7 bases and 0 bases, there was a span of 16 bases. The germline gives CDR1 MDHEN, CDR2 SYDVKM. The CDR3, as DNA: TGTGCCAGCACCAAGGGAGGGGGGAGCTCCTACGAGCAGTACTTC. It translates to CASTKGGGSSYEQYF.

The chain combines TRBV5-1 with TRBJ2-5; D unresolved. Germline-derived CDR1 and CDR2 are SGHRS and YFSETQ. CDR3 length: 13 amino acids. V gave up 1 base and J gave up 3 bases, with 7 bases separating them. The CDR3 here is CASSLMSEETQYF. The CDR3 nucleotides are TGCGCCAGCAGCTTGATGTCAGAAGAGACCCAGTACTTC.

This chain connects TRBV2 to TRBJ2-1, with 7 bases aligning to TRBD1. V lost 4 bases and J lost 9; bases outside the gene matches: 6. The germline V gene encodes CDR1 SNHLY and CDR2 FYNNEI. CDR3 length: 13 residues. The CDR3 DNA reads TGTGCCAGCAGTGGGGACAGTAGTGTTGAGCAGTTCTTC. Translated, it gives CASSGDSSVEQFF.

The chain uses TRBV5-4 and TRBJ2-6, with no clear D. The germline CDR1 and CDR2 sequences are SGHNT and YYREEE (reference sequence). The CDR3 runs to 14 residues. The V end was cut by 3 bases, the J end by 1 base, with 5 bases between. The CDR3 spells CASSSGSGANVLTF. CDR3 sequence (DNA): TGTGCCAGCAGCTCGGGTTCTGGGGCCAACGTCCTGACTTTC.

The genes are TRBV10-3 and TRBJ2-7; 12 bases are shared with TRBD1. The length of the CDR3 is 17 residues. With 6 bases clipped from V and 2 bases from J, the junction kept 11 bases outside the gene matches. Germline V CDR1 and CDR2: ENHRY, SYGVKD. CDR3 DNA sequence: TGTGCCATCAGGACCGGGACAGGGGGCGCGGGGACCTACGAGCAGTACTTC. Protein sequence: CAIRTGTGGAGTYEQYF.